The 16 T cell receptor beta chains presented below share a single source sample, sequenced in a study of vaccination and CD4 T cells after COVID-19. The Oncomine TCR Beta short-read assay generated sequence data from the DNA of cultured CD4+ T cells. TCRdb re-called the PCR reads through MiXCR, storing one row per CDR3 protein. The sample carries about 18,000 distinct CDR3 sequences, just under 45% recorded once. Their antigens remain unidentified. Treatment reported: 10-day PBMC culture with coronavirus spike peptide pools or control peptides (ViraFEST assay). Sequenced material: CD4+ T cells from blood, cultured in vitro, taken after SARS-CoV-2 vaccination. All receptors come from a human donor who had recovered from COVID-19.

This clonotype has just a few counts. The chain recombines TRBV25-1 with TRBJ2-7, with D possibly TRBD2 on 5 matching bases. With 3 bases removed from V and 5 bases from J, the gap between germline ends came to 11 bases. Germline lookup yields CDR1 MGHDK and CDR2 SYGVNS. This CDR3 is built from 13 residues. In DNA, the CDR3 is TGTGCCAGCAGTGAGTTGGGAGTAGACGAGCAGTACTTC. This gives the protein CASSELGVDEQYF.

The rearrangement joins TRBV19 to TRBJ1-1; D remains unclear. Per the germline V gene, CDR1 is LNHDA and CDR2 is SQIVND (reference sequence). V lost 1 base to trimming and J lost 2 bases, with 8 bases between them. The CDR3 runs to 14 residues. The CDR3 DNA is TGTGCCAGTAGTATAGGAGTCCGAAACACTGAAGCTTTCTTT. It translates to CASSIGVRNTEAFF.

This clonotype was picked up a small number of times. The CDR3 nucleotides read TGTGCCAGCAGCCCGAGCGGGGAGGGCTCGAACACTGAAGCTTTCTTT. Protein product: CASSPSGEGSNTEAFF. V usage is TRBV7-9 and J usage is TRBJ1-1; D is unclear. From germline, CDR1 is SEHNR and CDR2 FQNEAQ (reference sequence). Trimming took off 5 bases at V and 1 base at J, with 17 bases between the two ends. There are 16 residues in the CDR3.

In this sample, this clonotype turned up a few times. The chain combines TRBV10-3 with TRBJ2-7, with 8 positions matching TRBD1. Trimming cost V 7 bases and J 4 bases; bases outside gene matches: 15. Germline lookup yields CDR1 ENHRY and CDR2 SYGVKD. The CDR3 totals 16 residues. In nucleotides, the CDR3 is TGTGCCATCACCAGAAACTCGGGACAGGCAGGGTACGAGCAGTACTTC. This codes for CAITRNSGQAGYEQYF.

The chain links TRBV6-1 to TRBJ2-3; TRBD1 matches at 7 bases. The germline gives CDR1 MNHNS, CDR2 SASEGT. After removal of 4 bases from V and 6 bases from J, the junction contained 4 bases not matched to a gene. This CDR3 is built from 13 residues. CDR3 sequence: CASSVLRGDTQYF. CDR3 nucleotide sequence: TGTGCCAGCAGTGTACTCAGGGGGGATACGCAGTATTTT.

This clonotype was seen a handful of times. The CDR3 reads CSVGWGNGELFF. CDR3 DNA sequence: TGCAGCGTTGGGTGGGGAAACGGGGAGCTGTTTTTT. V and J are TRBV29-1 and TRBJ2-2; the D is unclear. Trimming took off 4 bases at V and 7 bases at J, with 10 bases between the two ends. This CDR3 has 12 residues. The germline gives CDR1 SQVTM, CDR2 ANQGSEA.

The rearrangement links TRBV5-1 to TRBJ1-3; the D gene is possibly TRBD1 (6 bases). Trimming took off 2 bases at V and 0 bases at J, with 12 bases between the two ends. This CDR3 comprises 16 residues. The germline V gene encodes CDR1 SGHRS and CDR2 YFSETQ. CDR3: CASSLGQMTSGNTIYF. DNA of the CDR3: TGCGCCAGCAGCTTAGGACAGATGACCTCTGGAAACACCATATATTTT.

The rearrangement links TRBV7-9 to TRBJ2-2; D remains unclear. V was shortened by 3 bases and J by 5 bases, with 19 bases between the two germline ends. This CDR3 has 17 residues. Germline CDR1 is SEHNR and CDR2 is FQNEAQ (reference sequence). The CDR3 DNA follows: TGTGCCAGCAGCTTTAAAAAGGGTCGTCCGGTGACCGGGGAGCTGTTTTTT. Protein sequence: CASSFKKGRPVTGELFF.

The chain is built from TRBV11-2 and TRBJ1-5, with D uncertain. Germline CDR1 and CDR2: SGHAT and FQNNGV. This CDR3 spans 13 amino acids. Trimming shortened V by 3 bases and J by 4 bases, and 7 bases separated the two germline ends. CDR3 DNA sequence: TGTGCCAGCAGCTTGGAATTTAATCAGCCCCAGCATTTT. Translation gives CASSLEFNQPQHF.

The rearrangement links TRBV21-1 to TRBJ1-2; whether TRBD1, the table's D call, matches the DNA was not checked. TRBV21-1 constitutes a pseudogene. The length of the CDR3 is 17 residues. CDR3 DNA sequence: TGTGCCAGCAGCAAAGAATACAGGAAGCCCCCCAACTATGGCTACACCTTC. This codes for CASSKEYRKPPNYGYTF.

Only a few counts were recorded for this clonotype. The V call is TRBV7-9, the J call TRBJ2-7; the match to TRBD2 covers 7 bases. The ends lost 5 bases at V and 6 bases at J; junction bases unmatched: 10. This CDR3 is built from 14 residues. Per germline, CDR1 SEHNR and CDR2 FQNEAQ (reference sequence). The CDR3 here is CASSMGLPVREQYF. Written as DNA, the CDR3 is TGTGCCAGCAGCATGGGACTACCAGTCCGCGAGCAGTACTTC.

V is TRBV18 and J is TRBJ2-7; TRBD1 is a possible D gene (6 bases). Germline lookup yields CDR1 KGHSH and CDR2 LQKENI. V was cut by 3 bases and J by 2 bases, with 11 bases left in between. The CDR3 runs to 14 residues. The CDR3 DNA is TGTGCCAGCTCACCCGCACAGGGCGCCTACGAGCAGTACTTC. This translates into CASSPAQGAYEQYF.

The chain recombines TRBV27 with TRBJ2-3; D perhaps matches TRBD1 (6 bases). Trimming left V 6 bases short and J 2 bases short, with 15 bases between. This CDR3 spans 15 amino acids. The germline gives CDR1 MNHEY, CDR2 SMNVEV (reference sequence). DNA of the CDR3: TGTGCCAGCAGAAGGACAGCTACTTTCACAGATACGCAGTATTTT. Translation: CASRRTATFTDTQYF.

The chain recombines TRBV7-3 with TRBJ2-1, with D possibly being TRBD2 (5 bases). Germline CDR1 and CDR2: SGHTA and FQGTGA. V was shortened by 4 bases and J by 3 bases, with 13 bases between the two germline ends. The CDR3 loop spans 15 amino acids. The CDR3 loop is CASSSPRGSYNEQFF. The CDR3 DNA sequence: TGTGCCAGCAGCTCCCCTCGTGGGAGCTACAATGAGCAGTTCTTC.

The chain combines TRBV7-9 with TRBJ2-5; possible D gene TRBD1, 6 bases. The V gene's germline CDR1 is SEHNR and CDR2 FQNEAQ (reference sequence). Trimming stripped 6 bases from V and 3 bases from J, with 14 bases between. The CDR3 totals 14 residues. CDR3 sequence (DNA): TGTGCCAGCAGACCAGCGGACAGTAAAGAGACCCAGTACTTC. This sequence encodes CASRPADSKETQYF.

This clonotype was seen only a few times. The chain recombines TRBV2 with TRBJ2-7; D ambiguous. The V and J ends lost 4 bases and 9 bases respectively, with 16 bases between them. Germline-derived CDR1 and CDR2 are SNHLY and FYNNEI. The CDR3 consists of 13 residues. The CDR3 nucleotides are TGTGCCAGCAGTGTGGATACCGCGAAGGGGCAGTACTTC. This translates into CASSVDTAKGQYF.